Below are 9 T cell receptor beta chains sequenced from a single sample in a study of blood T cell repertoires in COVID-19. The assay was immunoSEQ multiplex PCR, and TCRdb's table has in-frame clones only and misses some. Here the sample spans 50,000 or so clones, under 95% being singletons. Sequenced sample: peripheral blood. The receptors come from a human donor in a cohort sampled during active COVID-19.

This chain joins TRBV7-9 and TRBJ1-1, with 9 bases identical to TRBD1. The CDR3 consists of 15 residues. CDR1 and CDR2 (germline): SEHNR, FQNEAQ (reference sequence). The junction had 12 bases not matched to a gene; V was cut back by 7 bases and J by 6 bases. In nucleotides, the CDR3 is TGTGCCAGCAACCCAATGGGGGGACAGGGAGCTGAAGCTTTCTTT. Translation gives CASNPMGGQGAEAFF.

This chain's CDR3 is CATSRGYGGQNYGYTF. CDR3 DNA: TGTGCCACCAGCAGAGGGTACGGAGGACAGAACTATGGCTACACCTTC. This rearrangement joins TRBV15 to TRBJ1-2, with D perhaps matching TRBD1 (6 bases). The CDR3 runs to 16 residues. Germline V gives CDR1 LNHNV, CDR2 YYDKDF (reference sequence). V was shortened by 1 base and J by 2 bases, with 14 bases between the two germline ends.

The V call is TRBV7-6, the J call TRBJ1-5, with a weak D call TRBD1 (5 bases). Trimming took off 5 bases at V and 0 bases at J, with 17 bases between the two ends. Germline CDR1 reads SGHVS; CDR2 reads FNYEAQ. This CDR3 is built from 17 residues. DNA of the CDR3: TGTGCCAGCAGCCCTCTTCGGGGAGGGGATAGCAATCAGCCCCAGCATTTT. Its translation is CASSPLRGGDSNQPQHF.

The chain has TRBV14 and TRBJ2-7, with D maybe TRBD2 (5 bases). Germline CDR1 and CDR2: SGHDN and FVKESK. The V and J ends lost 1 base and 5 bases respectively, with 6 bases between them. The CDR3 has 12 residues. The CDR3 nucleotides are TGTGCCAGCAGCCAAGTCGGGGACGAGCAGTACTTC. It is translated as CASSQVGDEQYF.

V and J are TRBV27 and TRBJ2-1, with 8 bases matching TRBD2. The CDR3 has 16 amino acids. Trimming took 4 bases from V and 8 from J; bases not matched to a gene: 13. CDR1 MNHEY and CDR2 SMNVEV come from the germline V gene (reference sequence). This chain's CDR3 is CASSSITGTSLDEQFF. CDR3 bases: TGTGCCAGCAGTTCCATCACCGGGACTAGTTTGGATGAGCAGTTCTTC.

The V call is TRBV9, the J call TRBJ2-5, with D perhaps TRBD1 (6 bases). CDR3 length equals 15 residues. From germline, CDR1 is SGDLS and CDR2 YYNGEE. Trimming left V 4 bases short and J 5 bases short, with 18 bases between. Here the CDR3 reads CASSPLGASRETQYF. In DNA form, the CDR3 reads TGTGCCAGCAGCCCCCTGGGGGCGTCCAGGGAGACCCAGTACTTC.

The CDR3 DNA sequence: TGTGCCAGCAGCTTTTCATTGGGACTAGAGCAGTTCTTC. Its protein product is CASSFSLGLEQFF. V is TRBV7-2 and J is TRBJ2-1; 7 bases line up with TRBD2. CDR1 is SGHTA, CDR2 FQGNSA, per germline. This CDR3 contains 13 residues. The junction had 6 bases not matched to a gene; V was cut back by 3 bases and J by 10 bases.

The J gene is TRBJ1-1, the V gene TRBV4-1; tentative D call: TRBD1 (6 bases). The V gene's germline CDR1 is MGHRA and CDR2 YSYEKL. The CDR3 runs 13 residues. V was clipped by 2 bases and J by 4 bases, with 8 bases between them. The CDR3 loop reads CASSQTGPTEAFF. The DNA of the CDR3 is TGCGCCAGCAGCCAAACAGGGCCCACTGAAGCTTTCTTT.

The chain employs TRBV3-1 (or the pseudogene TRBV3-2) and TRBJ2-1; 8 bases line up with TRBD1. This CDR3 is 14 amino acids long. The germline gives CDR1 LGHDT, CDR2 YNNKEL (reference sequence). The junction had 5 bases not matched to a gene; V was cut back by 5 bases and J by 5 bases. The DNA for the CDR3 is TGTGCCAGCAGCGAGCGACAGGGGAACAATGAGCAGTTCTTC. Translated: CASSERQGNNEQFF.